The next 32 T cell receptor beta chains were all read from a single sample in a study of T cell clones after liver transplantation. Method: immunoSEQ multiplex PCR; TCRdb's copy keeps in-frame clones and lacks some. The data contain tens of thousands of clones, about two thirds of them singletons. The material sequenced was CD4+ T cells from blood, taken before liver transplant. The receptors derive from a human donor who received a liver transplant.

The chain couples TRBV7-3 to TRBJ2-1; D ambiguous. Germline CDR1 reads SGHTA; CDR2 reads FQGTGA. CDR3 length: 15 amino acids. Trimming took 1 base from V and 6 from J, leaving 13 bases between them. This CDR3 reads CASSLISALSNEQFF. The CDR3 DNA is TGTGCCAGCAGCTTAATCTCTGCTCTGAGCAATGAGCAGTTCTTC.

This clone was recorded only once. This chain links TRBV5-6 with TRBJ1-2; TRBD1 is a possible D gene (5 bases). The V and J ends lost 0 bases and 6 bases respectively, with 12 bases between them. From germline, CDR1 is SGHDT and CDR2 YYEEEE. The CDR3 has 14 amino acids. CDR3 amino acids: CASSLAYGGDGYTF. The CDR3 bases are TGTGCCAGCAGCTTGGCCTACGGGGGGGATGGCTACACCTTC. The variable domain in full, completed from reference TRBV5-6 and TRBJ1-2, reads DAGVTQSPTHLIKTRGQQVTLRCSPKSGHDTVSWYQQALGQGPQFIFQYYEEEERQRGNFPDRFSGHQFPNYSSELNVNALLLGDSALYLCASSLAYGGDGYTFGSGTRLTVV.

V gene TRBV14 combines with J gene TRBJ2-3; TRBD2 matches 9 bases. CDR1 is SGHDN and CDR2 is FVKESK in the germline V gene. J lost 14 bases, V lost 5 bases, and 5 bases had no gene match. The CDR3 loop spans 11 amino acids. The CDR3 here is CASSDGLARYF. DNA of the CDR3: TGTGCCAGCAGCGACGGACTAGCGAGGTATTTT.

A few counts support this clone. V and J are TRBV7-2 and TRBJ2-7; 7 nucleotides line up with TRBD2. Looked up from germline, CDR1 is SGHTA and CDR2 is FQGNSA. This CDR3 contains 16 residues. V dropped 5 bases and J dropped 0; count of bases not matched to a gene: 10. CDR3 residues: CASSPVGGGGSYEQYF. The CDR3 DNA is TGTGCCAGCAGCCCAGTAGGCGGGGGTGGCTCCTACGAGCAGTACTTC.

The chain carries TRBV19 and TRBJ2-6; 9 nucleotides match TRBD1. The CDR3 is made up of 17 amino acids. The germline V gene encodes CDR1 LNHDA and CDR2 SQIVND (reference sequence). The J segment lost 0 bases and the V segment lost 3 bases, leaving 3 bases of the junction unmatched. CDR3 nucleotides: TGTGCCAGTAGTATGGGACAGGGCCCCTCTGGGGCCAACGTCCTGACTTTC. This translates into CASSMGQGPSGANVLTF.

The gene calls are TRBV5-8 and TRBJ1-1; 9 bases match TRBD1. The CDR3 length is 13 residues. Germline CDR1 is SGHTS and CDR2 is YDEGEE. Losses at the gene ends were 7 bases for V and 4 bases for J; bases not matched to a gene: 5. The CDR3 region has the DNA TGTGCCAGCTCACTGGACAGGGGCACTGAAGCTTTCTTT. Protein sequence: CASSLDRGTEAFF.

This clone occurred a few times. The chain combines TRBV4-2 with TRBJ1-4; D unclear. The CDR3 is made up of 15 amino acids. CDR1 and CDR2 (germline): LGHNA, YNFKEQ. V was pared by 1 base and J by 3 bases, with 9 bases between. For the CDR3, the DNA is TGTGCCAGCAGCCAAGTCGGGGAAGCTAATGAAAAACTGTTTTTT. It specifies CASSQVGEANEKLFF.

For the CDR3, the DNA is TGTGCCAGCAGCGTCCCGGGGGGCAGTAGGCAGTACTTC. Translation: CASSVPGGSRQYF. The chain links TRBV9 to TRBJ2-7; a possible D gene is TRBD2 (7 bases). Between the trimmed V and J ends, which lost 2 bases and 9 bases, there was a span of 15 bases. This CDR3 has 13 amino acids. Per germline, CDR1 SGDLS and CDR2 YYNGEE.

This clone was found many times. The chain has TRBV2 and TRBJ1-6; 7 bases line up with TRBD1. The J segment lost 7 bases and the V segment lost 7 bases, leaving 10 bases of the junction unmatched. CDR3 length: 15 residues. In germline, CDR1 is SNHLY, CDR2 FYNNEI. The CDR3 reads CASTGTVQGNSPLHF. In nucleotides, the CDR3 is TGTGCCAGCACGGGGACAGTGCAAGGAAATTCACCCCTCCACTTT.

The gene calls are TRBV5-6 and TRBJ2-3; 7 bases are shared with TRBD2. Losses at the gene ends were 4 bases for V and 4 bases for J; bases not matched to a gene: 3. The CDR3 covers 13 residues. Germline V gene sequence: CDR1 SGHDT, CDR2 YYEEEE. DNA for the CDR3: TGTGCCAGCAGCGCCGGACTAGCAGATACGCAGTATTTT. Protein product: CASSAGLADTQYF.

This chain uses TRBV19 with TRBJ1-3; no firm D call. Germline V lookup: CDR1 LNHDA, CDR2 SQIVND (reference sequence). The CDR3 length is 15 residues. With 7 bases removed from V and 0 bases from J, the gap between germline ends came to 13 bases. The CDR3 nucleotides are TGTGCCAGTAAAGGAGCGGATACCTCTGGAAACACCATATATTTT. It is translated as CASKGADTSGNTIYF.

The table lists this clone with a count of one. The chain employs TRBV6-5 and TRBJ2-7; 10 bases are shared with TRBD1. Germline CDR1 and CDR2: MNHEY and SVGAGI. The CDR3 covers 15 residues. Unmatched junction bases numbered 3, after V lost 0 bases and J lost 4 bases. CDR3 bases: TGTGCCAGCAGTTACTCGAAGGACAGGGGGTACGAGCAGTACTTC. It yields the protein CASSYSKDRGYEQYF.

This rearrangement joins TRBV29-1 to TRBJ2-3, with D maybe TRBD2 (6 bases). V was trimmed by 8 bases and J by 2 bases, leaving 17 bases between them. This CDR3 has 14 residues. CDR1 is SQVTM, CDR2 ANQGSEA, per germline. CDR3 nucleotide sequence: TGCAGCACAAACGGGCGGGGCTCCACAGATACGCAGTATTTT. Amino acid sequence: CSTNGRGSTDTQYF.

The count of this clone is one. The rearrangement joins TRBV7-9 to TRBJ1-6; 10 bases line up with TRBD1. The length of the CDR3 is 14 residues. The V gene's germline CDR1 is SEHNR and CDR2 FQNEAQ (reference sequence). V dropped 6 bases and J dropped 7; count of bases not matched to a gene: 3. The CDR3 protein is CASSQGQGNSPLHF. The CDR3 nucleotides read TGTGCCAGCAGTCAGGGACAGGGGAATTCACCCCTCCACTTT. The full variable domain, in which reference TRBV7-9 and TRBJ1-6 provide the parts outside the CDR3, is DTGVSQNPRHKITKRGQNVTFRCDPISEHNRLYWYRQTLGQGPEFLTYFQNEAQLEKSRLLSDRFSAERPKGSFSTLEIQRTEQGDSAMYLCASSQGQGNSPLHFGNGTRLTVT.

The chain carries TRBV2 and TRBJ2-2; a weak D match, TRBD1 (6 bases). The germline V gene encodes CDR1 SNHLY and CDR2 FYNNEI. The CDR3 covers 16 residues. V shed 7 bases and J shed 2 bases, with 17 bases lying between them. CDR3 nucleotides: TGTGCCAGCACTCAAACGAGGGGACAAAACACCGGGGAGCTGTTTTTT. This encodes CASTQTRGQNTGELFF.

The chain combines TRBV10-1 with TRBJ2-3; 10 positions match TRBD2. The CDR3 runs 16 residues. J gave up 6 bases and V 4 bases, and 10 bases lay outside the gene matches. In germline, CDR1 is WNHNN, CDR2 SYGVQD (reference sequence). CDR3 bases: TGCGCCAGCAGTGCTTCCTTAGCGGGGGGCCGGGATACGCAGTATTTT. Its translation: CASSASLAGGRDTQYF.

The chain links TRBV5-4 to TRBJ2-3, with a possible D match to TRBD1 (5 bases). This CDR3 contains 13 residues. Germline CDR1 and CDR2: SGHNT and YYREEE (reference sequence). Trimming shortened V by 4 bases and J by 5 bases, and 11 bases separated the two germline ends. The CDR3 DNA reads TGTGCCAGCAGCCAAAAGGGGCGAGATACGCAGTATTTT. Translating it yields CASSQKGRDTQYF.

CDR3 sequence (DNA): TGTGCCAGCAGTGCGAACAGGGAGTCGCGGGGCTACACCTTC. This translates into CASSANRESRGYTF. The gene calls are TRBV27 and TRBJ1-2, with D maybe TRBD1 (6 bases). This CDR3 is 14 amino acids long. Trimming took 5 bases from V and 8 from J, leaving 18 bases between them. CDR1 is MNHEY and CDR2 is SMNVEV in the germline V gene (reference sequence).

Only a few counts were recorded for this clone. The CDR3 DNA is TGTGCCATCAGTGAGAGGCCGGGGAGGACTGAAGCTTTCTTT. Its translation is CAISERPGRTEAFF. The chain uses TRBV10-3 and TRBJ1-1; D remains unclear. There are 14 residues in the CDR3. Trimming left V 2 bases short and J 5 bases short, with 12 bases between. Germline CDR1 reads ENHRY; CDR2 reads SYGVKD.

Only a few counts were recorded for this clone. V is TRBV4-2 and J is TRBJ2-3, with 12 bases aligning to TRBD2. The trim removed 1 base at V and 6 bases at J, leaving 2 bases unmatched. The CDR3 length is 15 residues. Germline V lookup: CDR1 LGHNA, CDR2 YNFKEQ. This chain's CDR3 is CASSQGLAGVDTQYF. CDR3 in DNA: TGTGCCAGCAGCCAAGGACTAGCGGGGGTCGATACGCAGTATTTT.

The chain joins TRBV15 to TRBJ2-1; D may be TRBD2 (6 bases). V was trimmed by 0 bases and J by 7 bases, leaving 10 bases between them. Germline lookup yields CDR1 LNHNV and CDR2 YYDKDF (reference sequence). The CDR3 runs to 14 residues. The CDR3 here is CATSRDRGGNEQFF. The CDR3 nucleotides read TGTGCCACCAGCAGAGACCGGGGAGGAAATGAGCAGTTCTTC.

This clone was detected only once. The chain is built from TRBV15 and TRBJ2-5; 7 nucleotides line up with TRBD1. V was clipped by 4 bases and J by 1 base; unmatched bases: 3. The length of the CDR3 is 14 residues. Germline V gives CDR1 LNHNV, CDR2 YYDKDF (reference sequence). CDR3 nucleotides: TGTGCCACCAGCAACCGACAGGGCCAAGAGACCCAGTACTTC. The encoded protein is CATSNRQGQETQYF.

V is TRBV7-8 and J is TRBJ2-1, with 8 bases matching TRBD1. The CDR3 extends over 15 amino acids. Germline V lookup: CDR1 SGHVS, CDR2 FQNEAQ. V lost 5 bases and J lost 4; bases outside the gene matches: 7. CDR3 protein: CASSLRQGKYNEQFF. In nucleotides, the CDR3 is TGTGCCAGCAGCCTCAGACAGGGGAAATACAATGAGCAGTTCTTC.

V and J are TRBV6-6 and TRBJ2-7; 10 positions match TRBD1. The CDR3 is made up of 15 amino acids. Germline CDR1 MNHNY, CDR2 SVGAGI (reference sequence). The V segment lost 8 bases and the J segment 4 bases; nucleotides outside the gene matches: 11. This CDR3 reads CASAPRDRGLYEQYF. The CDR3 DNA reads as TGTGCCAGCGCCCCGAGGGACAGGGGTCTATACGAGCAGTACTTC.

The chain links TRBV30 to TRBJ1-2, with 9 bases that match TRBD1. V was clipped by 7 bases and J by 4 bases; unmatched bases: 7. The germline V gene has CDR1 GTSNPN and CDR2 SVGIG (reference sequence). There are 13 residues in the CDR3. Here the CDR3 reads CALRRTGAYGYTF. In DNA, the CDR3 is TGTGCCTTGCGTCGGACAGGGGCCTATGGCTACACCTTC.

The CDR3 DNA is TGTGCCAGCAGGGCCGAGGACTATGGCTACACCTTC. This encodes CASRAEDYGYTF. This sequence joins TRBV27 and TRBJ1-2, with D unclear. CDR3 length: 12 amino acids. Trimming took 6 bases from V and 3 from J, leaving 8 bases between them. The germline V gene encodes CDR1 MNHEY and CDR2 SMNVEV (reference sequence).

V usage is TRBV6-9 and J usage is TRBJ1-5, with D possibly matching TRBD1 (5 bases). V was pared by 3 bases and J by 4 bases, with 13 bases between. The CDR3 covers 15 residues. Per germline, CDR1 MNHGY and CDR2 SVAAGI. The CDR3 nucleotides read TGTGCCAGCAGTTACGGCCAGGGCCTAAATCAGCCCCAGCATTTT. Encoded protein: CASSYGQGLNQPQHF.

For the CDR3, the DNA is TGTGCCAGCAGTATGACAGAACGAGCTTTCTTT. Protein: CASSMTERAFF. J is TRBJ1-1 and V is TRBV6-6, with D tentatively TRBD1 (5 bases). Per germline, CDR1 MNHNY and CDR2 SVGAGI (reference sequence). The CDR3 totals 11 residues. The V and J ends lost 5 bases and 10 bases respectively, with 11 bases between them.

In DNA, the CDR3 is TGCAGCGTTAGTCGGGACAGGGGTGGTCAGCCCCAGCATTTT. It translates to CSVSRDRGGQPQHF. J is TRBJ1-5 and V is TRBV29-1; 10 nucleotides align to TRBD1. The J segment lost 6 bases and the V segment lost 5 bases, leaving 7 bases of the junction unmatched. The CDR3 sequence is 14 residues long. The V gene's germline CDR1 is SQVTM and CDR2 ANQGSEA.

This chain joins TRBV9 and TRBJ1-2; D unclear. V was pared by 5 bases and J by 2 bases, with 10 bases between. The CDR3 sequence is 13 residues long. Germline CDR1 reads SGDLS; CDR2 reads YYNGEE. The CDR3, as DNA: TGTGCCAGCAGTTCCGTGAGAAACTATGGCTACACCTTC. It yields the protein CASSSVRNYGYTF. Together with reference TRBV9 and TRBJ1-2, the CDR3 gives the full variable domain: DSGVTQTPKHLITATGQRVTLRCSPRSGDLSVYWYQQSLDQGLQFLIQYYNGEERAKGNILERFSAQQFPDLHSELNLSSLELGDSALYFCASSSVRNYGYTFGSGTRLTVV.

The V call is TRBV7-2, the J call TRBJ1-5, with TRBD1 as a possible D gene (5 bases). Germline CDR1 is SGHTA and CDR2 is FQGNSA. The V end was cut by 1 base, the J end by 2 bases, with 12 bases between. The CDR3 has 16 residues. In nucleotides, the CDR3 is TGTGCCAGCAGCTTAGTGGCGGGAGGGGGCAATCAGCCCCAGCATTTT. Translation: CASSLVAGGGNQPQHF.

CDR3 coding DNA: TGTGCCTGGAGTAGAGTGGGAGATGGCTATGGCTACACCTTC. This gives the protein CAWSRVGDGYGYTF. V is TRBV30 and J is TRBJ1-2, with D uncertain. There are 14 residues in the CDR3. Germline V gene sequence: CDR1 GTSNPN, CDR2 SVGIG (reference sequence). V was clipped by 2 bases and J by 4 bases, with 14 bases between them. The variable domain in full, completed from reference TRBV30 and TRBJ1-2, reads SQTIHQWPATLVQPVGSPLSLECTVEGTSNPNLYWYRQAAGRGLQLLFYSVGIGQISSEVPQNLSASRPQDRQFILSSKKLLLSDSGFYLCAWSRVGDGYGYTFGSGTRLTVV.